Below are 21 T cell receptor beta chains sequenced from a single sample in a study of blood T cell repertoires in COVID-19 (dated by TCRdb to between 2020 and 2021). Library generation was performed with the immunoSEQ multiplex PCR assay. Held by TCRdb, this immuneACCESS table contains in-frame sequences only and omits some clones. Under half of the omission traces to an unresolved V gene where checked; the cause of the rest is unknown. This sample is represented by around 300,000 clones; 90% of them were singletons. Clones ranked in the top ten supply approximately 4% of the sample. The sample taken for sequencing was PBMCs or T cells enriched from blood (not recorded which). These receptors were collected from a woman aged 18-29 years with acute COVID-19.

This chain links TRBV6-4 with TRBJ2-1; 7 bases align to TRBD1. This CDR3 has 13 residues. Per the germline V gene, CDR1 is MRHNA and CDR2 is SNTAGT. J was trimmed by 8 bases and V by 2 bases; bases with no gene match: 3. The CDR3 nucleotides are TGTGCCAGCAGTGACACCGACAGGGATGAGCAGTTCTTC. Translation: CASSDTDRDEQFF.

V usage is TRBV7-9 and J usage is TRBJ1-2; TRBD1 matches 7 bases. With V trimmed by 4 bases and J by 8 bases, 16 bases remained unmatched. The CDR3 runs 16 residues. The germline gives CDR1 SEHNR, CDR2 FQNEAQ (reference sequence). The CDR3 sequence is CASSSTTGQTLPGYTF. CDR3 DNA: TGTGCCAGCAGCTCGACCACGGGACAGACCCTCCCGGGCTACACCTTC.

The rearrangement uses TRBV5-1 and TRBJ2-7; TRBD1 agrees at 9 bases. The germline V gene encodes CDR1 SGHRS and CDR2 YFSETQ. After removal of 4 bases from V and 2 bases from J, the junction contained 7 bases not matched to a gene. The CDR3 contains 15 residues. The CDR3 nucleotides read TGCGCCAGCAGCGATCCGGGACAGGGAACCTACGAGCAGTACTTC. Protein: CASSDPGQGTYEQYF.

The rearrangement links TRBV18 to TRBJ2-6; tentatively, D is TRBD2 (5 bases). Germline V CDR1 and CDR2: KGHSH, LQKENI. The V end lost 3 bases, the J end lost 0 bases, and 15 bases lay between the germline ends. The CDR3 extends over 18 amino acids. The CDR3 loop reads CASSPWAEDSSGANVLTF. The CDR3 coding sequence is TGTGCCAGCTCACCCTGGGCGGAGGATTCCTCTGGGGCCAACGTCCTGACTTTC.

V gene TRBV6-5 combines with J gene TRBJ1-5; D is unclear. Between the trimmed V and J ends, which lost 2 bases and 0 bases, there was a span of 8 bases. Germline lookup yields CDR1 MNHEY and CDR2 SVGAGI. This CDR3 is built from 15 residues. CDR3 amino acids: CASSYNADSNQPQHF. For the CDR3, the DNA is TGTGCCAGCAGTTACAATGCAGATAGCAATCAGCCCCAGCATTTT.

The chain couples TRBV3-1 (or the pseudogene TRBV3-2) to TRBJ2-7; unclear D gene. Trimming removed 3 bases at V and 1 base at J, with 10 bases between. This CDR3 contains 14 residues. Germline loops: CDR1 LGHDT, CDR2 YNNKEL (reference sequence). CDR3 sequence (DNA): TGTGCCAGCAGCCAGAACGACTGGTCCTACGAGCAGTACTTC. Translation gives CASSQNDWSYEQYF.

The chain carries TRBV11-2 and TRBJ2-3, with 7 positions matching TRBD2. The CDR3 runs to 14 residues. Germline-derived CDR1 and CDR2 are SGHAT and FQNNGV. V shed 5 bases and J 4 bases; nucleotides not matched to a gene: 6. CDR3: CASSRGAGPDTQYF. The DNA of the CDR3 is TGTGCCAGCAGCCGAGGAGCGGGACCAGATACGCAGTATTTT.

The gene calls are TRBV9 and TRBJ1-1; 7 nucleotides align to TRBD1. The CDR3 covers 14 residues. CDR1 is SGDLS, CDR2 YYNGEE, per germline. V lost 4 bases and J lost 4; bases outside the gene matches: 7. This CDR3 is CASSLSRQGTEAFF. The CDR3, as DNA: TGTGCCAGCAGCTTAAGTCGACAGGGCACTGAAGCTTTCTTT.

The rearrangement joins TRBV12-2 to TRBJ1-2; the D call of TRBD1 is as the table states it, not checked on the DNA. TRBV12-2 is annotated as a pseudogene. CDR3 length: 17 residues. The CDR3 coding sequence is TGTGCAAGTCGCCTTCTCATCTGGGGGCCCCATAAATATGGCTACACCTTC. It yields the protein CASRLLIWGPHKYGYTF.

This chain connects TRBV28 to TRBJ1-2; D remains unclear. Trimming shortened V by 3 bases and J by 2 bases, and 19 bases separated the two germline ends. CDR1 is MDHEN and CDR2 is SYDVKM in the germline V gene. The length of the CDR3 is 17 residues. The CDR3 is CASSLGGRLSENYGYTF. CDR3 coding DNA: TGTGCCAGCAGTTTGGGAGGCAGGCTAAGCGAGAACTATGGCTACACCTTC.

CDR3 loop: CASSAGTPNTEAFF. The DNA for the CDR3 is TGTGCCAGCAGTGCCGGGACACCGAACACTGAAGCTTTCTTT. The chain combines TRBV2 with TRBJ1-1; D possibly corresponds to TRBD1 (6 bases). Per the germline V gene, CDR1 is SNHLY and CDR2 is FYNNEI. The CDR3 length is 14 residues. With 4 bases removed from V and 1 base from J, the gap between germline ends came to 10 bases.

The J gene is TRBJ1-1, the V gene TRBV7-8; 7 nucleotides agree with TRBD1. The CDR3 is 14 residues long. The V gene end was trimmed by 5 bases and the J gene end by 1 base; junction bases not matched to a gene: 4. Germline V gene lookup returns CDR1 SGHVS and CDR2 FQNEAQ. In DNA form, the CDR3 reads TGTGCCAGCAGCCAACGGACAGGGAACACTGAAGCTTTCTTT. This sequence encodes CASSQRTGNTEAFF.

The chain recombines TRBV9 with TRBJ2-5, with D tentatively TRBD1 (7 bases). Germline V lookup: CDR1 SGDLS, CDR2 YYNGEE. The CDR3 is 15 residues long. V was cut by 4 bases and J by 7 bases, with 20 bases left in between. Written as DNA, the CDR3 is TGTGCCAGCAGCCCGCGAGGGGGCGTGGGGGGGACCCAGTACTTC. Protein: CASSPRGGVGGTQYF.

The rearrangement links TRBV7-2 to TRBJ1-3; tentatively, D is TRBD1 (6 bases). The V end lost 1 base, the J end lost 4 bases, and 11 bases lay between the germline ends. This CDR3 spans 15 amino acids. Germline V gene data show CDR1 as SGHTA and CDR2 as FQGNSA. The CDR3 reads CASSLVRGGGNTIYF. For the CDR3, the DNA is TGTGCCAGCAGCTTAGTGAGGGGGGGAGGAAACACCATATATTTT.

The rearrangement joins TRBV27 to TRBJ2-1, with 9 bases aligning to TRBD2. This CDR3 region has 15 residues. Germline loops: CDR1 MNHEY, CDR2 SMNVEV (reference sequence). The trim removed 3 bases at V and 5 bases at J, leaving 5 bases unmatched. The CDR3 protein is CASSFWTSANNEQFF. In DNA, the CDR3 is TGTGCCAGCAGTTTTTGGACTAGCGCTAACAATGAGCAGTTCTTC.

The chain uses TRBV5-1 and TRBJ2-7; D is possibly TRBD2 (6 bases). The germline V and J ends were trimmed by 4 bases and 6 bases, with 14 bases remaining between them. The CDR3 contains 13 residues. Germline-derived CDR1 and CDR2 are SGHRS and YFSETQ. The DNA for the CDR3 is TGCGCCAGCAGCACTCCGGGCGGGACCGAGCAGTACTTC. This encodes CASSTPGGTEQYF.

The chain is built from TRBV29-1 and TRBJ2-1; TRBD1 aligns across 9 bases. After removal of 2 bases from V and 5 bases from J, the junction contained 10 bases not matched to a gene. CDR3 length: 16 residues. Germline assignment: CDR1 SQVTM and CDR2 ANQGSEA. The CDR3 spells CSVERLGDRENNEQFF. The CDR3 DNA follows: TGCAGCGTTGAACGACTAGGGGACAGGGAAAACAATGAGCAGTTCTTC.

The V call is TRBV27, the J call TRBJ1-6; TRBD1 might be the D (6 bases). Germline values: CDR1 MNHEY, CDR2 SMNVEV (reference sequence). Trimming shortened V by 8 bases and J by 10 bases, and 12 bases separated the two germline ends. This CDR3 has 12 amino acids. CDR3 DNA: TGTGCCAGCCAAAGGGGGAGCTCACCCCTCCACTTT. This gives the protein CASQRGSSPLHF.

The chain has TRBV6-4 and TRBJ1-5; 9 positions match TRBD1. The CDR3 runs 16 residues. CDR1 and CDR2 from the germline V gene are MRHNA and SNTAGT. The V segment lost 4 bases and the J segment 4 bases; nucleotides outside the gene matches: 8. The DNA of the CDR3 is TGTGCCAGCAGTGCGGGACAGGGACAACTAAATCAGCCCCAGCATTTT. Translating it yields CASSAGQGQLNQPQHF.

CDR3 sequence: CASSLVAQGRRTSYGYTF. The DNA of the CDR3 is TGCGCCAGCAGCTTGGTGGCCCAGGGGCGTAGGACATCATATGGCTACACCTTC. The V and J genes are TRBV5-1 and TRBJ1-2; D may be TRBD1 (6 bases). Trimming shortened V by 0 bases and J by 5 bases, and 23 bases separated the two germline ends. The CDR3 is made up of 18 amino acids. CDR1 and CDR2 (germline): SGHRS, YFSETQ.

In this sample, this clone turned up once. V is TRBV15 and J is TRBJ1-3; D gene ambiguous. Germline assignment: CDR1 LNHNV and CDR2 YYDKDF (reference sequence). Trimming shortened V by 4 bases and J by 0 bases, and 4 bases separated the two germline ends. The CDR3 runs 13 residues. The CDR3: CATSIVSGNTIYF. CDR3 sequence (DNA): TGTGCCACCAGCATAGTCTCTGGAAACACCATATATTTT.